These 18 T cell receptor beta chains share one sample of origin, sequenced in a study of spatial heterogeneity in lung cancer. TCRdb re-called the 5' RACE reads through MiXCR, storing one row per CDR3 protein. The data show about 36,000 distinct CDR3 sequences, roughly 7.8% seen once. Documented time point: blood at routine non-recurrence follow-up after resection. The sequencing here drew on PBMCs, taken at follow-up. The receptors originated from a male donor with early-stage non-small cell lung cancer.

At least ten counts were recorded for this clonotype. The V gene is TRBV7-9, the J gene TRBJ1-2; D call uncertain. Trimming removed 1 base at V and 2 bases at J, with 8 bases between. CDR1 is SEHNR and CDR2 is FQNEAQ in the germline V gene (reference sequence). The CDR3 spans 14 residues. CDR3 in amino acids: CASSLGTPNYGYTF. CDR3 nucleotide sequence: TGTGCCAGCAGCTTAGGGACGCCAAACTATGGCTACACCTTC.

The table lists this clonotype with a few counts. The gene calls are TRBV6-2 or TRBV6-3 and TRBJ2-2; weak D call: TRBD2 (5 bases). The V end was cut by 6 bases, the J end by 8 bases, with 10 bases between. The length of the CDR3 is 12 residues. Germline CDR1 is MNHEY and CDR2 is SVGEGT. The CDR3 DNA is TGTGCCAGCAGAAGAAGAGGGGGGGAGCTGTTTTTT. This encodes CASRRRGGELFF.

This clonotype was counted at least ten times. The rearrangement links TRBV6-2 or TRBV6-3 to TRBJ1-1; 7 bases are a match to TRBD1. Germline CDR1 MNHEY, CDR2 SVGEGT. This CDR3 spans 17 amino acids. V gave up 6 bases and J gave up 2 bases; unmatched junction bases: 15. The CDR3 DNA follows: TGTGCCAGCAGCTCCCCCCGGGGCGGGACAGTCAACACTGAAGCTTTCTTT. It is translated as CASSSPRGGTVNTEAFF.

This clonotype was recorded at least ten times. The V call is TRBV24-1, the J call TRBJ2-2, with TRBD2 as a possible D gene (6 bases). Germline CDR1 and CDR2: KGHDR and SFDVKD. Trimming shortened V by 3 bases and J by 6 bases, and 7 bases separated the two germline ends. This CDR3 is 13 amino acids long. CDR3 in amino acids: CATSDGGAGELFF. The DNA of the CDR3 is TGTGCCACCAGTGATGGAGGGGCCGGGGAGCTGTTTTTT.

This clonotype showed up many times. The chain couples TRBV30 to TRBJ2-5; weak D call: TRBD2 (7 bases). Germline-derived CDR1 and CDR2 are GTSNPN and SVGIG (reference sequence). The length of the CDR3 is 13 residues. V lost 1 base and J 5 bases, leaving 11 bases between the germline ends. This CDR3 is CAWSAGGRETQYF. CDR3 coding DNA: TGTGCCTGGAGTGCCGGGGGGCGGGAGACCCAGTACTTC.

This clonotype was seen at least ten times. J is TRBJ2-2 and V is TRBV29-1; TRBD1 agrees at 9 bases. The V segment lost 3 bases and the J segment 3 bases; nucleotides outside the gene matches: 5. Germline CDR1 and CDR2: SQVTM and ANQGSEA. The CDR3 extends over 15 amino acids. The CDR3: CSVDWGQGYTGELFF. The CDR3 nucleotides read TGCAGCGTTGATTGGGGACAGGGATACACCGGGGAGCTGTTTTTT.

By frequency in the sample, this clonotype is medium-sized. The rearrangement uses TRBV10-3 and TRBJ2-1, with a tentative D call TRBD1 (5 bases). The CDR3 has 13 amino acids. The V end lost 5 bases, the J end lost 9 bases, and 14 bases lay between the germline ends. The germline CDR1 and CDR2 sequences are ENHRY and SYGVKD. CDR3 region: CAISRSGLPEQFF. Written as DNA, the CDR3 is TGTGCCATCAGTCGGTCAGGGCTGCCTGAGCAGTTCTTC.

This clonotype was counted ten times or more. The chain has TRBV6-5 and TRBJ2-1; tentatively, D is TRBD1 (7 bases). The CDR3 sequence is 14 residues long. V was shortened by 4 bases and J by 6 bases, with 13 bases between the two germline ends. Germline assignment: CDR1 MNHEY and CDR2 SVGAGI. The CDR3 sequence: CASSLRDSFNEQFF. The CDR3 DNA follows: TGTGCCAGCAGTTTGCGGGACAGCTTCAATGAGCAGTTCTTC.

At least ten counts were recorded for this clonotype. The rearrangement uses TRBV6-5 and TRBJ1-2; 7 bases line up with TRBD1. CDR3 length: 15 amino acids. V lost 5 bases and J lost 4; bases outside the gene matches: 10. CDR1 and CDR2 (germline): MNHEY, SVGAGI. The CDR3 coding sequence is TGTGCCAGCAGTCCCCAAACCGGGACAGTCTATGGCTACACCTTC. Protein product: CASSPQTGTVYGYTF.

This clonotype was seen repeatedly, ten times or more. The CDR3 reads CASSYVGQGAREAFF. In DNA, the CDR3 is TGTGCCAGCAGTTACGTAGGACAGGGGGCGAGGGAAGCTTTCTTT. The genes are TRBV6-2 or TRBV6-3 and TRBJ1-1, with TRBD1 matching 11 bases. This CDR3 is 15 amino acids long. Unmatched junction bases numbered 7, after V lost 2 bases and J lost 8 bases. The germline CDR1 and CDR2 sequences are MNHEY and SVGEGT.

V and J are TRBV11-3 and TRBJ2-1, with 11 bases lining up with TRBD2. The V gene's germline CDR1 is SGHNT and CDR2 YENEEA. The CDR3 extends over 14 amino acids. Trimming at V came to 5 bases and at J to 6 bases, leaving 3 bases not matched to a gene. The CDR3 reads CASSSGLAGNEQFF. Here the CDR3 DNA reads TGTGCCAGCAGCAGCGGACTAGCGGGCAATGAGCAGTTCTTC.

The sample holds many counts of this clonotype. V usage is TRBV20-1 and J usage is TRBJ1-6; no definite D call. This CDR3 contains 15 residues. Germline CDR1 DFQATT, CDR2 SNEGSKA (reference sequence). Trimming shortened V by 0 bases and J by 3 bases, and 9 bases separated the two germline ends. The CDR3 here is CSARDSQIYNSPLHF. The DNA of the CDR3 is TGCAGTGCTAGAGATTCACAGATCTATAATTCACCCCTCCACTTT.

The table lists this clonotype with many counts. This sequence joins TRBV9 and TRBJ1-2, with 11 bases lining up with TRBD1. The CDR3 covers 17 residues. With 4 bases clipped from V and 0 bases from J, the junction kept 8 bases outside the gene matches. Germline V gene data show CDR1 as SGDLS and CDR2 as YYNGEE. CDR3 amino acids: CASSFGTGGRTNYGYTF. The CDR3 region has the DNA TGTGCCAGCAGCTTTGGGACAGGGGGGAGGACTAACTATGGCTACACCTTC.

This clonotype has ten or more counts. The chain carries TRBV6-6 and TRBJ2-7, with 8 bases identical to TRBD1. Germline CDR1 reads MNHNY; CDR2 reads SVGAGI (reference sequence). V gave up 8 bases and J gave up 3 bases; unmatched junction bases: 3. This CDR3 region has 12 residues. CDR3 sequence: CASQDRDYEQYF. For the CDR3, the DNA is TGTGCCAGCCAGGACAGGGACTACGAGCAGTACTTC.

The table lists this clonotype with many counts. The chain couples TRBV9 to TRBJ2-1; TRBD2 is a possible D gene (6 bases). The CDR3 consists of 12 residues. The germline V gene has CDR1 SGDLS and CDR2 YYNGEE. With 0 bases removed from V and 15 bases from J, the gap between germline ends came to 13 bases. CDR3 protein: CASSVGETSPFF. Here the CDR3 DNA reads TGTGCCAGCAGCGTAGGCGAAACTAGCCCGTTCTTC.

This clonotype was observed many times. The V and J genes are TRBV30 and TRBJ1-6; the D is unclear. V lost 4 bases, J lost 7 bases, and 11 bases lay in between. The CDR3 extends over 13 amino acids. Looked up from germline, CDR1 is GTSNPN and CDR2 is SVGIG (reference sequence). CDR3 residues: CAWMKGWNSPLHF. The CDR3 nucleotides read TGTGCCTGGATGAAGGGTTGGAATTCACCCCTCCACTTT.

In this sample, this clonotype turned up many times. The V gene is TRBV6-6, the J gene TRBJ1-5; tentatively, D is TRBD1 (5 bases). The CDR3 totals 15 residues. Germline CDR1 MNHNY, CDR2 SVGAGI (reference sequence). V was trimmed by 10 bases and J by 5 bases, leaving 21 bases between them. The CDR3 loop reads CATTRAGTTHQPQHF. CDR3 bases: TGTGCCACGACTCGCGCCGGGACCACGCATCAGCCCCAGCATTTT.

This clonotype was observed many times. The CDR3 DNA follows: TGTGCCAGCGGGCTAGCGGGGGGCAGCTCCTACGAGCAGTACTTC. Residues: CASGLAGGSSYEQYF. The chain couples TRBV27 to TRBJ2-7; 11 bases agree with TRBD2. Germline loops: CDR1 MNHEY, CDR2 SMNVEV (reference sequence). The CDR3 runs 15 residues. After removal of 8 bases from V and 0 bases from J, the junction contained 6 bases not matched to a gene.